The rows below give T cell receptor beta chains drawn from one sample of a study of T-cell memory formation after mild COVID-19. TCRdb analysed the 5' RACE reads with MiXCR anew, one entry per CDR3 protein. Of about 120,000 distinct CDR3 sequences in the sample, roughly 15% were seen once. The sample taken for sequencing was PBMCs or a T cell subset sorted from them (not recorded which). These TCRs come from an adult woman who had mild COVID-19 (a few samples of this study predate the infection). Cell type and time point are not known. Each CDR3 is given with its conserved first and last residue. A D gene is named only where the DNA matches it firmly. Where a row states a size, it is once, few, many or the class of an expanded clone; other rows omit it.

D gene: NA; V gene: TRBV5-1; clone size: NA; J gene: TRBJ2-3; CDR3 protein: CASSPLASTDTQYF; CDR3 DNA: TGCGCCAGCAGCCCCCTTGCGAGCACAGATACGCAGTATTTT
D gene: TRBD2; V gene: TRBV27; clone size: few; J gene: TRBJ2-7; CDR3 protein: CASSLISGAYEQYF; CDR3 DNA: TGTGCCAGCAGTTTAATTAGCGGGGCCTACGAGCAGTACTTC
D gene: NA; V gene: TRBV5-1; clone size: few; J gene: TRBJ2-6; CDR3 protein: CASRPGLSGANVLTF; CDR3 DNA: TGCGCCAGCCGACCAGGCTTATCTGGGGCCAACGTCCTGACTTTC
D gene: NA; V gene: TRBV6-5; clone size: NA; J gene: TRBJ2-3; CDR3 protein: CASSFIDTQYF; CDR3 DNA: TGTGCCAGCAGTTTTATAGATACGCAGTATTTT
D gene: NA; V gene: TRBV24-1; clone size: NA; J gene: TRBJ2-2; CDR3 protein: CATSDSGQGWTGELFF; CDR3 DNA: TGTGCCACCAGTGATTCCGGTCAGGGGTGGACCGGGGAGCTGTTTTTT
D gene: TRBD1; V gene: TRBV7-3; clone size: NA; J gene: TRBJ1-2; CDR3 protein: CASSLGQGGGYTF; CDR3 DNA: TGTGCCAGCAGCTTAGGACAGGGCGGTGGCTACACCTTC
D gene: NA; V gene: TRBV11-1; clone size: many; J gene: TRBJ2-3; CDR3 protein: CASSPTASDTQYF; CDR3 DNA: TGTGCCAGCAGCCCCACAGCGTCGGATACGCAGTATTTT
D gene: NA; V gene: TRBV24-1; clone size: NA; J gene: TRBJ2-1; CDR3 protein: CATSLRGGSYNEQFF; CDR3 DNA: TGTGCCACCAGCCTGAGGGGGGGCTCCTACAATGAGCAGTTCTTC
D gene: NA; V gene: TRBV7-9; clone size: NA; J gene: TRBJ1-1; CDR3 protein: CASSLATGSEAFF; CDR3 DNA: TGTGCCAGCAGCTTAGCAACAGGGTCTGAAGCTTTCTTT
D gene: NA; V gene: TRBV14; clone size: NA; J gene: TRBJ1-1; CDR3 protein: CASSQLRGNTEAFF; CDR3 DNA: TGTGCCAGCAGCCAACTCAGGGGGAACACTGAAGCTTTCTTT
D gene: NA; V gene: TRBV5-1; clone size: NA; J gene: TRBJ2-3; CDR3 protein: CASRSLTEDTQYF; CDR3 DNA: TGCGCCAGCAGATCTCTCACGGAAGATACGCAGTATTTT
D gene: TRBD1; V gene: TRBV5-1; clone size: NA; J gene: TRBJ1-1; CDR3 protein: CASSLATGEGNTEAFF; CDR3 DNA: TGCGCCAGCAGCTTGGCGACAGGGGAGGGGAACACTGAAGCTTTCTTT
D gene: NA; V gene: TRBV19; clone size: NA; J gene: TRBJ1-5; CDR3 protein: CASSIGQGANQPQHF; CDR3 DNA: TGTGCCAGTAGTATTGGGCAGGGAGCAAATCAGCCCCAGCATTTT
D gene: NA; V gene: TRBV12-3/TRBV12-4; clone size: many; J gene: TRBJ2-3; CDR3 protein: CASSLLADTQYF; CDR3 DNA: TGTGCCAGCAGTTTACTAGCAGATACGCAGTATTTT
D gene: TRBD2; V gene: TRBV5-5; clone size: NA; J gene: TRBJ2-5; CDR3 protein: CASSSRLAGGIETQYF; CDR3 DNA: TGTGCCAGCAGCTCGAGACTAGCGGGAGGTATAGAGACCCAGTACTTC
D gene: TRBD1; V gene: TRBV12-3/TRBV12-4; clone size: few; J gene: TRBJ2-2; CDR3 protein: CASSRGTGGNTGELFF; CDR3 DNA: TGTGCCAGCAGCCGAGGGACAGGGGGGAACACCGGGGAGCTGTTTTTT
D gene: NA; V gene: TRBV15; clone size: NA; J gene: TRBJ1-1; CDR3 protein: CATSREPRNTEAFF; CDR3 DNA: TGTGCCACCAGCAGAGAACCCAGGAACACTGAAGCTTTCTTT
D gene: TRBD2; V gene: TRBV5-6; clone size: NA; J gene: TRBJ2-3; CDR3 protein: CASSLASGGPDTQYF; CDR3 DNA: TGTGCCAGCAGCTTGGCGTCGGGAGGGCCAGATACGCAGTATTTT
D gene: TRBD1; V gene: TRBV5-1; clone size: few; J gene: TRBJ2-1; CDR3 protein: CASSSGQGPNEQFF; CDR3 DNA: TGCGCCAGCAGCTCCGGACAGGGGCCTAATGAGCAGTTCTTC
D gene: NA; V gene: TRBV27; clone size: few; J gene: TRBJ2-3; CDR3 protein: CASSYIQSTDTQYF; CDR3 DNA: TGTGCCAGCAGTTATATACAGAGCACAGATACGCAGTATTTT
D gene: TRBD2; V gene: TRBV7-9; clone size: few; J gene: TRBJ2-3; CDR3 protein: CASSRGLADTDTQYF; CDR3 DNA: TGTGCCAGCAGCCGCGGACTAGCTGACACAGATACGCAGTATTTT
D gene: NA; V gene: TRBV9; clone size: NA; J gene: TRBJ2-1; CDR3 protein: CASSPHPTWAIDEQFF; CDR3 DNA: TGTGCCAGCAGCCCTCACCCCACGTGGGCTATCGATGAGCAGTTCTTC
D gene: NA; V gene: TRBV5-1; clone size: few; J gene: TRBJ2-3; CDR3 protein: CASSFRSFTDTQYF; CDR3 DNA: TGCGCCAGCAGCTTCAGATCCTTCACAGATACGCAGTATTTT
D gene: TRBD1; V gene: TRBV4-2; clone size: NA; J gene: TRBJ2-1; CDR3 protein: CASSQGDSFNEQFF; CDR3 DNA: TGTGCCAGCAGCCAAGGGGACAGTTTCAATGAGCAGTTCTTC
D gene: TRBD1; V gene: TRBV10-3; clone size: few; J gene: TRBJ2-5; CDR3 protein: CAISESSRTGIQETQYF; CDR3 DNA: TGTGCCATCAGTGAGTCGAGTAGGACAGGGATTCAAGAGACCCAGTACTTC
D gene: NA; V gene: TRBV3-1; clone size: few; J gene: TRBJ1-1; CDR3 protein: CASSPSERETFF; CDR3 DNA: TGTGCCAGCAGCCCCAGTGAACGGGAAACTTTCTTT
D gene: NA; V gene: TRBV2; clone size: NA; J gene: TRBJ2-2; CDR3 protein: CASQSEGVTTGELFF; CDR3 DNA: TGTGCCAGCCAGTCGGAGGGGGTGACCACCGGGGAGCTGTTTTTT
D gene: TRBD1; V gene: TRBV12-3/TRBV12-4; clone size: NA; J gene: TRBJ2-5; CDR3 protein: CASRGTEETQYF; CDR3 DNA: TGTGCCAGCAGAGGGACAGAAGAGACCCAGTACTTC